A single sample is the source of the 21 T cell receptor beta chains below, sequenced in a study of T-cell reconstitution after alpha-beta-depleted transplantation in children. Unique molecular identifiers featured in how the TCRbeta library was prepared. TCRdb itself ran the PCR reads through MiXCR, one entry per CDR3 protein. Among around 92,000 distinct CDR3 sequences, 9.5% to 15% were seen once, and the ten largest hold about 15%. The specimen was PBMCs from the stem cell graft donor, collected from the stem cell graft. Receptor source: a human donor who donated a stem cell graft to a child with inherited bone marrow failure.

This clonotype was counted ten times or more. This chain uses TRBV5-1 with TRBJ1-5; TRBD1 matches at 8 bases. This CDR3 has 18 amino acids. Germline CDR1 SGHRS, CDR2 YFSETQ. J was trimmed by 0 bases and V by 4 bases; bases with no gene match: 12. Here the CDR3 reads CASSEGTGDTYSNQPQHF. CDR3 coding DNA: TGCGCCAGCAGCGAGGGGACAGGCGACACTTATAGCAATCAGCCCCAGCATTTT.

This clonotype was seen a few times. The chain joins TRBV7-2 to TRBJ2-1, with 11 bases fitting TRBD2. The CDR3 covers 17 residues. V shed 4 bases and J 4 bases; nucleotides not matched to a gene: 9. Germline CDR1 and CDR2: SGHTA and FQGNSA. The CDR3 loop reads CASSSYSGLADYNEQFF. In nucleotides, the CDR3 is TGTGCCAGCAGCTCGTACTCGGGACTAGCGGATTACAATGAGCAGTTCTTC.

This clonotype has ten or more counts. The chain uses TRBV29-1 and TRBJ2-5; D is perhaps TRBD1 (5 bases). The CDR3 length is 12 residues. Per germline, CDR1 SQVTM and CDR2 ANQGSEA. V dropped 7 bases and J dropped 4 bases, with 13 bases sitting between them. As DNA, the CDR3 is TGCAGCGCGGCCAGGGTCGGAGAGACCCAGTACTTC. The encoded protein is CSAARVGETQYF.

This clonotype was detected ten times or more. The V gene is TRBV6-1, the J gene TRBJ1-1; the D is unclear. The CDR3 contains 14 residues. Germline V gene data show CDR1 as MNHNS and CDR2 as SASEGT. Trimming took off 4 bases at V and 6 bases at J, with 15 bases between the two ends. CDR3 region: CASSVPGLGAEAFF. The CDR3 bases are TGTGCCAGCAGTGTACCGGGTCTCGGGGCTGAAGCTTTCTTT.

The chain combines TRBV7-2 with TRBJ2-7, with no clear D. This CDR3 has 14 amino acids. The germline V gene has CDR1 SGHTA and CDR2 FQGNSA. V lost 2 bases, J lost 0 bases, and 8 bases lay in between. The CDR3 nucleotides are TGTGCCAGCAGCTTACGCGCACTCTCCTACGAGCAGTACTTC. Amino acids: CASSLRALSYEQYF.

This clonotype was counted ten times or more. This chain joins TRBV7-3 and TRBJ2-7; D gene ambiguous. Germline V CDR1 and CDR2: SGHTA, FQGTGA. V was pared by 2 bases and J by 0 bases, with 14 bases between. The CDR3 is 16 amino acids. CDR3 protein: CASSLYGGGSSYEQYF. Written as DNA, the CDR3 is TGTGCCAGCAGCTTATATGGTGGCGGAAGCTCCTACGAGCAGTACTTC. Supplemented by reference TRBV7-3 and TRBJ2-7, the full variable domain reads GAGVSQTPSNKVTEKGKYVELRCDPISGHTALYWYRQSLGQGPEFLIYFQGTGAADDSGLPNDRFFAVRPEGSVSTLKIQRTERGDSAVYLCASSLYGGGSSYEQYFGPGTRLTVT.

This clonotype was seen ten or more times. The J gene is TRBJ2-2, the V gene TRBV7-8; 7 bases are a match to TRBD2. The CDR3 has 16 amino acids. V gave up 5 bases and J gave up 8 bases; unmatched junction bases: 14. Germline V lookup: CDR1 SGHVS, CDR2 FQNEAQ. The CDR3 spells CASSPLRGRDLGELFF. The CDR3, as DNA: TGTGCCAGCAGCCCCCTACGGGGGAGGGACCTAGGGGAGCTGTTTTTT.

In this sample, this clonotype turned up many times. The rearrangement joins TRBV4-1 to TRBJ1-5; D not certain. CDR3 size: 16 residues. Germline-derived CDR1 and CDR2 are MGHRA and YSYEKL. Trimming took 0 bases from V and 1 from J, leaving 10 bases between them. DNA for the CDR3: TGCGCCAGCAGCCAAGAACCGGGAATGAGCAATCAGCCCCAGCATTTT. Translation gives CASSQEPGMSNQPQHF.

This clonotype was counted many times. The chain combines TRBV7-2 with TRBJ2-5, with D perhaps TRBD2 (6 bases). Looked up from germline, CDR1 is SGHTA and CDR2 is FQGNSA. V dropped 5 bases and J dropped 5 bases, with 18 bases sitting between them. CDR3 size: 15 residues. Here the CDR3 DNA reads TGTGCCAGCAGCAGACCGGGACTCGGAGAGGAGACCCAGTACTTC. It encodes CASSRPGLGEETQYF.

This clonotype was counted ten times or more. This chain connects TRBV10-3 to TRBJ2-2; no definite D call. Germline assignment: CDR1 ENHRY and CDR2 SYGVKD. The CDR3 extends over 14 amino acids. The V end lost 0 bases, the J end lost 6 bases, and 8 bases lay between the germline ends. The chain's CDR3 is CAISESGKPGELFF. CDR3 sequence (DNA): TGTGCCATCAGTGAGTCGGGGAAACCCGGGGAGCTGTTTTTT.

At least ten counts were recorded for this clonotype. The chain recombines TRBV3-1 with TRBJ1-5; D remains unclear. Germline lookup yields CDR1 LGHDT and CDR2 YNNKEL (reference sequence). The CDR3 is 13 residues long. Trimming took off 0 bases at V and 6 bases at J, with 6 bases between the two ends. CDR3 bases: TGTGCCAGCAGCCAAGAAGGGATTCAGCCCCAGCATTTT. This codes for CASSQEGIQPQHF. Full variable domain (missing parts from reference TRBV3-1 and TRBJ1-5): DTAVSQTPKYLVTQMGNDKSIKCEQNLGHDTMYWYKQDSKKFLKIMFSYNNKELIINETVPNRFSPKSPDKAHLNLHINSLELGDSAVYFCASSQEGIQPQHFGDGTRLSIL.

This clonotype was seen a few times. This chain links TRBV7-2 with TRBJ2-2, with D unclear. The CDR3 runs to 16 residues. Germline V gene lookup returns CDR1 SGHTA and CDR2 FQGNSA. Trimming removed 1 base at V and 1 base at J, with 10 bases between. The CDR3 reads CASSLDQVLNTGELFF. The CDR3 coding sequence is TGTGCCAGCAGCTTAGATCAGGTCCTGAACACCGGGGAGCTGTTTTTT.

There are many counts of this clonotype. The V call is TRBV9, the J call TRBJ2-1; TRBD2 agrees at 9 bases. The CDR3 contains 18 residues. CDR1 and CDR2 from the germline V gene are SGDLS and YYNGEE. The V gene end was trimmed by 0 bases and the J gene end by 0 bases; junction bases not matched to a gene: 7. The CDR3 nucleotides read TGTGCCAGCAGCGTAGGTGTAGCGGGGGTGTCCTCCTACAATGAGCAGTTCTTC. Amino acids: CASSVGVAGVSSYNEQFF.

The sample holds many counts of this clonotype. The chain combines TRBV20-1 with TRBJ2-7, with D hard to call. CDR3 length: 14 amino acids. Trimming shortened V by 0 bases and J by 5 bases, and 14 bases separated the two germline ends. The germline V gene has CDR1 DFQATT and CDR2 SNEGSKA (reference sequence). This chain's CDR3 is CSARDNRRVDEQYF. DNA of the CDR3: TGCAGTGCTAGAGATAACCGTAGAGTGGACGAGCAGTACTTC.

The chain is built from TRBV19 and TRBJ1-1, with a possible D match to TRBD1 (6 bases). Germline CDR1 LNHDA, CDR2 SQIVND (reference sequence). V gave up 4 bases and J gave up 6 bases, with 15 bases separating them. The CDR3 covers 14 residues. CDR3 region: CASSTSSGAAEAFF. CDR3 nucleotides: TGTGCCAGTAGTACCTCCTCGGGGGCCGCTGAAGCTTTCTTT. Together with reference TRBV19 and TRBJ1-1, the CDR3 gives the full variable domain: DGGITQSPKYLFRKEGQNVTLSCEQNLNHDAMYWYRQDPGQGLRLIYYSQIVNDFQKGDIAEGYSVSREKKESFPLTVTSAQKNPTAFYLCASSTSSGAAEAFFGQGTRLTVV.

This CDR3 is CSVEQNYGYTF. In nucleotides, the CDR3 is TGCAGCGTGGAACAGAACTATGGCTACACCTTC. V is TRBV29-1 and J is TRBJ1-2; D remains ambiguous. This CDR3 contains 11 residues. V lost 6 bases and J lost 2, with 7 bases in between. Per the germline V gene, CDR1 is SQVTM and CDR2 is ANQGSEA. The whole variable domain, filled in from reference TRBV29-1 and TRBJ1-2, reads SAVISQKPSRDICQRGTSLTIQCQVDSQVTMMFWYRQQPGQSLTLIATANQGSEATYESGFVIDKFPISRPNLTFSTLTVSNMSPEDSSIYLCSVEQNYGYTFGSGTRLTVV.

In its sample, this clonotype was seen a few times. The CDR3 sequence is CSVEQWQETQYF. The CDR3 nucleotides read TGCAGCGTTGAACAGTGGCAAGAGACCCAGTACTTC. The chain recombines TRBV29-1 with TRBJ2-5; D gene ambiguous. There are 12 residues in the CDR3. Germline assignment: CDR1 SQVTM and CDR2 ANQGSEA. The ends were cut back, 2 bases at V and 2 bases at J, with 6 bases in the middle.

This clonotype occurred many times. CDR3 region: CASSPGAIDEQFF. The CDR3 bases are TGTGCCAGCAGTCCCGGGGCTATCGATGAGCAGTTCTTC. V gene TRBV7-9 combines with J gene TRBJ2-1; D is tentatively TRBD1 or TRBD2 (5 bases each). The CDR3 covers 13 residues. With 6 bases removed from V and 8 bases from J, the gap between germline ends came to 14 bases. In germline, CDR1 is SEHNR, CDR2 FQNEAQ (reference sequence).

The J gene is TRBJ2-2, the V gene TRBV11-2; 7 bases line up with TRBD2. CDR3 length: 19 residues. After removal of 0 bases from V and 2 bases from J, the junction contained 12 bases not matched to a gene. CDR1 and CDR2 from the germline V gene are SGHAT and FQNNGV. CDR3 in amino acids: CASSLDLGAGSGNTGELFF. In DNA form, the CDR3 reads TGTGCCAGCAGCTTAGATCTAGGAGCGGGATCGGGCAACACCGGGGAGCTGTTTTTT.

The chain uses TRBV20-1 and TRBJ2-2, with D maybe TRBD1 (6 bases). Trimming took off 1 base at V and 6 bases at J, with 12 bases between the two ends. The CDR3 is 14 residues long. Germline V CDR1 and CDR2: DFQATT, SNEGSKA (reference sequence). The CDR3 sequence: CSARVTQGPGELFF. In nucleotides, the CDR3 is TGCAGTGCTAGAGTTACACAGGGCCCCGGGGAGCTGTTTTTT.

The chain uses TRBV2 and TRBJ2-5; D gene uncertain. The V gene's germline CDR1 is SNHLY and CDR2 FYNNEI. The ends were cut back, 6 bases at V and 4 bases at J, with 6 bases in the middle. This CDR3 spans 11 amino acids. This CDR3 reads CASRGSETQYF. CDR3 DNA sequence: TGTGCCAGCAGGGGTTCAGAGACCCAGTACTTC.